The present TCR beta chain was sequenced within a study of PD-L1 blockade in urothelial cancer. Study-level information: About 90% of the roughly 29 patients were men who had bladder-origin urothelial cancer.

Sequenced by immunoSEQ multiplex PCR; TCRdb stores in-frame clones only, minus some. The sample has about 70,000 clones, 84% seen once. Trimming removed 6 bases from V and 0 bases from J; junction bases left unmatched: 3. CDR1 is SGHTA, CDR2 FQGNSA, per germline. This CDR3 is built from 15 residues. V is TRBV7-2 and J is TRBJ2-2, with 8 nucleotides matching TRBD2. The receptor was derived from a man between 65 and 79 years old with urothelial cancer. This material consisted of PBMCs, taken around atezolizumab (anti-PD-L1) treatment. The CDR3 nucleotides read TGTGCCAGCAGTCATAGCGGGACGAACACCGGGGAGCTGTTTTTT. It specifies CASSHSGTNTGELFF.